This TCR beta chain comes out of a study of blood T cell repertoires in COVID-19. About the study: Cohort 3 donors counted as recovered after two negative PCRs, clearance, or resolved symptoms. Italy, Spain and the United States were the sources of the convalescent and acute COVID-19 samples.

In the authors' methods: Scientists estimated how many nucleated cells there were by amplifying reference gene primers. The method was immunoSEQ multiplex PCR; TCRdb's version includes in-frame clones alone and lacks a portion of them. Clone size and V and J calls were adopted from that table, with D and trimming inferred from the DNA. The data hold 150,000 to 200,000 clones, with more than 85% observed a single time. V shed 3 bases and J shed 0 bases, with 15 bases lying between them. The CDR3 length is 16 residues. Germline V gene sequence: CDR1 SGHNT, CDR2 YENEEA. This clone has a single count. Material for sequencing was PBMCs or T cells enriched from blood (not recorded which). The V call is TRBV11-3, the J call TRBJ2-7; a possible D gene is TRBD1 (5 bases). This receptor was taken from a woman in her forties in a cohort exposed to, infected with or recovered from COVID-19 (not recorded which). Written as DNA, the CDR3 is TGTGCCAGCAGCTTCCCTGACAGCTCCATCTCCTACGAGCAGTACTTC. This gives the protein CASSFPDSSISYEQYF.